The 31 T cell receptor beta chains presented below share a single source sample, sequenced in a study of CD8+CD57+ T cells in acquired aplastic anemia (dated by TCRdb to the late 2010s). Patients chosen for sequencing had shown expansion of CD8+CD57+ cells by flow cytometry. The sequencer listed for this sample is Illumina HiSeq 2000. TCR beta VDJ combination and CDR3 sequence profiling used genomic DNA as the template. In TCRdb, the public reads were trimmed at Q25 with fastp and aligned with MiXCR, with productive beta chains retained. Rows with one shared CDR3 protein collapse into an entry with the most common genes and DNA. Counted in this sample were around 430,000 distinct CDR3 sequences; around 30% of them appeared once. The top ten constitute less than 0.85% of the sample. What was sequenced was sorted CD4+, CD8+, or CD8+CD57+ T cells (not recorded which) from PBMCs. Receptor source: a human donor with aplastic anemia.

The CDR3 bases are TGTGCCAGCAGCCAAGGGGGGGCTGCTACGCAGTATTTT. Its translation: CASSQGGAATQYF. The chain links TRBV14 to TRBJ2-3; D tentatively fits TRBD1 or TRBD2 (6 bases each). This CDR3 contains 13 residues. The germline V and J ends were trimmed by 1 base and 8 bases, with 10 bases remaining between them. Germline lookup yields CDR1 SGHDN and CDR2 FVKESK.

This sequence joins TRBV20-1 and TRBJ2-1, with a tentative D call TRBD1 (5 bases). V was trimmed by 6 bases and J by 0 bases, leaving 18 bases between them. From germline, CDR1 is DFQATT and CDR2 SNEGSKA (reference sequence). The length of the CDR3 is 16 residues. This CDR3 is CSADGQGPSSYNEQFF. DNA of the CDR3: TGCAGTGCAGACGGCCAGGGTCCCAGCTCCTACAATGAGCAGTTCTTC.

This clonotype occurred many times. The chain is built from TRBV9 and TRBJ2-1, with D unresolved. The V end lost 7 bases, the J end lost 8 bases, and 10 bases lay between the germline ends. The germline V gene encodes CDR1 SGDLS and CDR2 YYNGEE. The CDR3 length is 11 residues. CDR3 residues: CASARRDEQFF. In DNA, the CDR3 is TGTGCCAGCGCGAGACGCGATGAGCAGTTCTTC.

This clonotype has a count of ten or more. The chain combines TRBV20-1 with TRBJ2-5, with D perhaps matching TRBD2 (6 bases). Germline V lookup: CDR1 DFQATT, CDR2 SNEGSKA (reference sequence). The CDR3 covers 16 residues. V dropped 3 bases and J dropped 5 bases, with 22 bases sitting between them. CDR3 nucleotide sequence: TGCAGTGCTAGTGGGGCGTCGGGGGAGCTGAGGGAGACCCAGTACTTC. Translating gives CSASGASGELRETQYF.

Details on this clonotype: Since a much larger clone is just one base distant, this may be a read error. The chain joins TRBV12-3 or TRBV12-4 to TRBJ1-2; 9 bases line up with TRBD1. This CDR3 comprises 14 residues. J gave up 6 bases and V 6 bases, and 8 bases lay outside the gene matches. The CDR3 sequence: CASSPNGQGHGYTF. CDR3 coding DNA: TGTGCCAGCAGCCCTAACGGACAGGGGCATGGCTACACCTTC.

The V gene is TRBV12-3 or TRBV12-4, the J gene TRBJ1-6, with no clear D. The ends were cut back, 6 bases at V and 9 bases at J, with 9 bases in the middle. The CDR3 loop spans 12 amino acids. CDR3 nucleotides: TGTGCCAGCAGGGTAGCGGTTTCACCCCTCCACTTT. Translation: CASRVAVSPLHF.

In its sample, this clonotype was seen many times. V gene TRBV20-1 combines with J gene TRBJ1-5; 7 nucleotides match TRBD1. Looked up from germline, CDR1 is DFQATT and CDR2 is SNEGSKA (reference sequence). Germline trimming cut 6 bases from V and 6 bases from J; bases unmatched to any gene: 14. The CDR3 is made up of 15 amino acids. The chain's CDR3 is CSARPSAAGGQPQHF. CDR3 DNA sequence: TGCAGTGCAAGACCATCGGCGGCAGGGGGTCAGCCCCAGCATTTT.

The chain is built from TRBV7-2 and TRBJ2-5, with D perhaps matching TRBD1 (8 bases). CDR3 size: 16 residues. Trimming removed 1 base at V and 3 bases at J, with 15 bases between. CDR1 SGHTA and CDR2 FQGNSA come from the germline V gene. As DNA, the CDR3 is TGTGCCAGCAGCTTAGTTACAGGGGGAGGGGAAGAGACCCAGTACTTC. Amino acid sequence: CASSLVTGGGEETQYF.

This clonotype has only a few counts. The junction and the germline gene differ at one end; a read error may be behind it. The rearrangement uses TRBV7-9 and TRBJ1-3, with D possibly being TRBD1 (5 bases). The CDR3 is 14 residues long. Germline values: CDR1 SEHNR, CDR2 FQNEAQ (reference sequence). CDR3 in amino acids: CASSARGSGNAIYF. In DNA, the CDR3 is TGTGCCAGCAGCGCGCGGGGGTCTGGAAACGCCATATATTTT.

CDR3 in amino acids: CASSLALGTSGTRLEQYF. In DNA form, the CDR3 reads TGCGCCAGCAGCTTGGCCCTAGGAACTAGCGGAACAAGACTGGAGCAGTACTTC. The chain combines TRBV5-1 with TRBJ2-7; 8 bases match TRBD2. The CDR3 covers 18 residues. Trimming took 0 bases from V and 7 from J; bases not matched to a gene: 18. Germline CDR1 SGHRS, CDR2 YFSETQ.

The J gene is TRBJ1-6, the V gene TRBV28, with D possibly being TRBD1 (6 bases). Germline CDR1 is MDHEN and CDR2 is SYDVKM. This CDR3 is built from 14 residues. V shed 3 bases and J shed 6 bases, with 9 bases lying between them. CDR3 sequence: CASSLGGTNSPLHF. CDR3 nucleotide sequence: TGTGCCAGCAGTTTGGGGGGCACTAATTCACCCCTCCACTTT.

This clonotype was observed at least ten times. The rearrangement joins TRBV7-9 to TRBJ1-1, with TRBD1 as a possible D gene (5 bases). CDR3 length: 17 amino acids. The germline V gene encodes CDR1 SEHNR and CDR2 FQNEAQ (reference sequence). V gave up 1 base and J gave up 0 bases, with 15 bases separating them. The CDR3 DNA reads TGTGCCAGCAGCTTAGGGACAAATAGTCTCATGAACACTGAAGCTTTCTTT. Translating gives CASSLGTNSLMNTEAFF.

The CDR3 region has the DNA TGTGCCATCCAAGGCCAGGGTCCCCAGGGCTGTGCGAACACCGGGGAGCTGTTTTTT. Translation gives CAIQGQGPQGCANTGELFF. The genes are TRBV10-3 and TRBJ2-2; the D gene is possibly TRBD1 (5 bases). Germline V CDR1 and CDR2: ENHRY, SYGVKD. The V and J ends lost 8 bases and 0 bases respectively, with 25 bases between them. CDR3 size: 19 residues.

The J gene is TRBJ1-2, the V gene TRBV5-6; the D gene is possibly TRBD1 (5 bases). The CDR3 length is 17 residues. Per the germline V gene, CDR1 is SGHDT and CDR2 is YYEEEE. The V end lost 4 bases, the J end lost 4 bases, and 23 bases lay between the germline ends. The chain's CDR3 is CASSHVSGTLRGYGYTF. CDR3 bases: TGTGCCAGCAGCCACGTTTCCGGGACCCTACGAGGCTATGGCTACACCTTC.

This clonotype has just one count. An end of the junction differs from the germline gene, which may be a read error. CDR3 sequence reads: CAVSESGSLNTEAFF. The CDR3, as DNA: TGTGCCGTCAGTGAGTCTGGCAGCTTGAACACTGAAGCTTTCTTC. V gene TRBV10-3 combines with J gene TRBJ1-1; D is uncertain. Germline values: CDR1 ENHRY, CDR2 SYGVKD. The CDR3 consists of 15 residues.

The chain is built from TRBV7-2 and TRBJ2-7, with D possibly TRBD1 on 6 matching bases. Trimming took off 3 bases at V and 3 bases at J, with 9 bases between the two ends. There are 13 residues in the CDR3. Germline V gene sequence: CDR1 SGHTA, CDR2 FQGNSA. CDR3: CASSLFRGYEQYF. CDR3 sequence (DNA): TGTGCCAGCAGCTTGTTCAGGGGCTACGAGCAGTACTTC. Drawing the rest from reference TRBV7-2 and TRBJ2-7, the complete variable domain is GAGVSQSPSNKVTEKGKDVELRCDPISGHTALYWYRQSLGQGLEFLIYFQGNSAPDKSGLPSDRFSAERTGGSVSTLTIQRTQQEDSAVYLCASSLFRGYEQYFGPGTRLTVT.

This clonotype was seen at least ten times. The V call is TRBV6-5, the J call TRBJ1-2; 7 bases map to TRBD1. This CDR3 comprises 14 residues. Germline values: CDR1 MNHEY, CDR2 SVGAGI. V trimming: 2 bases; J trimming: 7 bases; junction bases outside the gene matches: 7. Here the CDR3 reads CASSYQGVVGGYTF. CDR3 DNA sequence: TGTGCCAGCAGTTACCAGGGGGTTGTTGGTGGCTACACCTTC.

The sample holds a few counts of this clonotype. The chain combines TRBV30 with TRBJ1-6; TRBD1 matches 8 bases. V gave up 2 bases and J gave up 7 bases; unmatched junction bases: 7. This CDR3 is 15 amino acids long. The germline V gene encodes CDR1 GTSNPN and CDR2 SVGIG (reference sequence). The CDR3 DNA follows: TGTGCCTGGAGTTCCCGGACAGGGCGGAATTCACCCCTCCACTTT. This gives the protein CAWSSRTGRNSPLHF.

This clonotype has just a few counts. This chain connects TRBV5-6 to TRBJ1-1; D is uncertain. CDR1 is SGHDT and CDR2 is YYEEEE in the germline V gene. Trimming removed 4 bases from V and 4 bases from J, with 11 bases in between. This CDR3 is built from 13 residues. CDR3 nucleotides: TGTGCCAGCAGCCCCGAGGGTTTCACTGAAGCTTTCTTT. It yields the protein CASSPEGFTEAFF.

Worth noting for this clonotype: This may be a read error, as it is one base from a much larger clone. This chain uses TRBV20-1 with TRBJ2-6, with D possibly matching TRBD1 (5 bases). Germline V gene sequence: CDR1 DFQATT, CDR2 SNEGSKA (reference sequence). CDR3 length equals 14 residues. CDR3 nucleotide sequence: TGCAGTGCTAGTGAAAACTCTGGGGCCAACGCCCTGACTTTC. Amino acid sequence: CSASENSGANALTF.

V usage is TRBV5-1 and J usage is TRBJ2-5, with D tentatively TRBD1 or TRBD2 (6 bases each). CDR3 length: 16 amino acids. V shed 0 bases and J shed 0 bases, with 12 bases lying between them. Germline lookup yields CDR1 SGHRS and CDR2 YFSETQ. CDR3 sequence reads: CASSLGQEGYQETQYF. CDR3 nucleotide sequence: TGCGCCAGCAGCTTGGGACAGGAGGGCTACCAAGAGACCCAGTACTTC.

The rearrangement links TRBV10-3 to TRBJ2-5; 11 nucleotides align to TRBD2. The CDR3 totals 15 residues. V shed 10 bases, J shed 7 bases, and the junction held 14 bases outside the gene matches. The germline CDR1 and CDR2 sequences are ENHRY and SYGVKD. The CDR3 sequence is CASGGLADSSGTQYF. CDR3 in DNA: TGTGCCAGCGGGGGACTAGCGGATAGTTCTGGGACCCAGTACTTC.

The gene calls are TRBV24-1 and TRBJ2-3, with no clear D. Germline CDR1 is KGHDR and CDR2 is SFDVKD. CDR3 length equals 12 residues. Between the trimmed V and J ends, which lost 11 bases and 2 bases, there was a span of 10 bases. CDR3 loop: CAILRYTDTQYF. CDR3 DNA: TGTGCCATCCTTCGATACACAGATACGCAGTATTTT.

To note about this clonotype: A single base separates this from a much larger clone, so it may be a read error. The rearrangement links TRBV11-1 to TRBJ2-3, with TRBD2 identical over 12 bases. CDR1 is SGHAT, CDR2 FQDESV, per germline (reference sequence). CDR3 length equals 16 residues. The V segment lost 8 bases and the J segment 1 base; nucleotides outside the gene matches: 7. CDR3 residues: CASGDRLAGGTDTQYF. In DNA, the CDR3 is TGTGCCAGCGGCGACCGACTAGCGGGGGGCACAGATACGCAGTATTTT.

This clonotype was seen a handful of times. The chain couples TRBV9 to TRBJ2-7; the match to TRBD2 covers 11 bases. Germline values: CDR1 SGDLS, CDR2 YYNGEE. Losses at the gene ends were 7 bases for V and 5 bases for J; bases not matched to a gene: 5. CDR3 length: 13 amino acids. The CDR3 here is CASSPGLADEQYF. In DNA form, the CDR3 reads TGTGCCAGCTCACCGGGACTAGCGGACGAGCAGTACTTC.

The rearrangement joins TRBV25-1 to TRBJ1-2, with D maybe TRBD1 (6 bases). The germline gives CDR1 MGHDK, CDR2 SYGVNS. The CDR3 runs to 14 residues. V was shortened by 2 bases and J by 8 bases, with 15 bases between the two germline ends. This CDR3 reads CASSEDHRDQGYTF. CDR3 DNA sequence: TGTGCCAGCAGTGAAGATCACAGGGACCAGGGCTACACCTTC.

CDR3 DNA: TGTGCCATCAGTCGGGGGCCCGACACCTCCTACGAGCAGTACTTC. This gives the protein CAISRGPDTSYEQYF. The V and J genes are TRBV10-3 and TRBJ2-7; D assignment may be TRBD1 or TRBD2 (6 bases each). The V end lost 5 bases, the J end lost 0 bases, and 14 bases lay between the germline ends. The CDR3 has 15 amino acids. CDR1 is ENHRY, CDR2 SYGVKD, per germline.

In the case of this clonotype: The junction and the germline gene differ at one end; a read error may be behind it. This chain connects TRBV10-3 to TRBJ1-4; the D is unclear. This CDR3 has 12 residues. Germline CDR1 is ENHRY and CDR2 is SYGVKD. The CDR3 reads CASSHLGEKLFF. CDR3 bases: TGTGCCAGCAGTCACTTGGGGGAAAAACTGTTTTTT.

This clonotype was picked up many times. The V gene is TRBV9, the J gene TRBJ2-2; D remains unclear. Germline CDR1 SGDLS, CDR2 YYNGEE. The CDR3 loop spans 12 amino acids. V was cut by 3 bases and J by 5 bases, with 5 bases left in between. In nucleotides, the CDR3 is TGTGCCAGCAGCGCAATTACCGGGGAGCTGTTTTTT. This codes for CASSAITGELFF.

There are many counts of this clonotype. This chain joins TRBV12-3 or TRBV12-4 and TRBJ2-7; 8 nucleotides align to TRBD1. The CDR3 is 15 amino acids. Trimming cost V 5 bases and J 3 bases; bases outside gene matches: 9. The CDR3 here is CASSLGQGGIYEQYF. The CDR3 DNA follows: TGTGCCAGCAGTCTCGGACAGGGTGGAATCTACGAGCAGTACTTC.

This clonotype has a handful of counts. V gene TRBV5-5 combines with J gene TRBJ2-7; D unclear. V was shortened by 0 bases and J by 0 bases, with 7 bases between the two germline ends. The length of the CDR3 is 14 residues. Germline V gene lookup returns CDR1 SGHKS and CDR2 YYEKEE (reference sequence). The CDR3 bases are TGTGCCAGCAGCTTGGAACGAATCTCCTACGAGCAGTACTTC. It specifies CASSLERISYEQYF.